This TCR beta chain is from a study of CD8 T cells in Susac syndrome. In blood CD8+ and CD4+ T cells, TCR beta underwent sequencing. The CD8+ and CD4+ T cells were isolated magnetically using a negative isolation approach, whereas the TEMRA cells were enriched by FACS. Germline CDR1 and CDR2: SGDLS and YYNGEE. The CDR3 has 15 residues. Trimming took 3 bases from V and 6 from J, leaving 18 bases between them. Study outcomes and limitations: The relatively small number of individuals in the TCR sequencing and HLA analysis was acknowledged by the study.

A word on this clonotype: What it binds is not known.

With random hexamers, roughly 0.45 to 1 ug RNA was reverse transcribed. Using its own MiXCR run on the immunoSEQ multiplex PCR reads, TCRdb lists one record per CDR3 protein. The sample contains 400,000 to 550,000 distinct CDR3 sequences, more than 80% of which appear only once. Sequenced material: CD8+ T cells from PBMCs. This TCR was sampled from a human donor with multiple sclerosis. The chain carries TRBV9 and TRBJ1-2, with TRBD1 as a possible D gene (5 bases). The CDR3 nucleotides are TGTGCCAGCAGCGAAGACCGTGGTGGGACCGATGGCTACACCTTC. Translated, it gives CASSEDRGGTDGYTF.